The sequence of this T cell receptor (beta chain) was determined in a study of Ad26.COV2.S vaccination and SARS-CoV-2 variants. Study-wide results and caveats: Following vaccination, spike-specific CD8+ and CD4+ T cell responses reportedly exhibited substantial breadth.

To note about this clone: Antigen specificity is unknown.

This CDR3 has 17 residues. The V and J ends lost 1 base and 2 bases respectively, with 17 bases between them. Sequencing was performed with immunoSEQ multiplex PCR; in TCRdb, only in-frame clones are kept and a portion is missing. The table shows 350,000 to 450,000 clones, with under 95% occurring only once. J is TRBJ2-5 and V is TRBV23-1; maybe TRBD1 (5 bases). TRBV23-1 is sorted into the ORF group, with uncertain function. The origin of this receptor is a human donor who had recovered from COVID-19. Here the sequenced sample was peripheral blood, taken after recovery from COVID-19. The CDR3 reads CASSQLVSDSLQETQYF. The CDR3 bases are TGCGCCAGCAGTCAATTGGTATCCGACAGCTTACAAGAGACCCAGTACTTC.